This entry lists 11 T cell receptor beta chains sequenced from one sample in a study of Graves' ophthalmopathy and Graves' hyperthyroidism. RNA transcripts provided the template for amplifying TCR beta CDR3 regions. In the first round, RT-PCR was carried out with HTBI primers, and a multiplex PCR formed the second round. One entry per CDR3 protein results from TCRdb running MiXCR on the multiplex PCR reads. The sample lists about 740,000 distinct CDR3 sequences; around 40% were seen once. The sequencing input was peripheral blood. The receptors shown here come from an adult man with Graves' ophthalmopathy.

The table lists this clonotype with many counts. The chain employs TRBV14 and TRBJ1-6; D gene uncertain. CDR1 is SGHDN, CDR2 FVKESK, per germline. The germline V and J ends were trimmed by 4 bases and 10 bases, with 11 bases remaining between them. The CDR3 is made up of 13 amino acids. The CDR3 loop is CASSRSVGSPLHF. The CDR3 DNA reads TGTGCCAGCAGCCGGTCGGTAGGATCACCCCTCCACTTT.

This sequence joins TRBV2 and TRBJ2-7; D perhaps matches TRBD1 (6 bases). Trimming shortened V by 5 bases and J by 6 bases, and 14 bases separated the two germline ends. The CDR3 has 13 residues. From germline, CDR1 is SNHLY and CDR2 FYNNEI. CDR3 DNA sequence: TGTGCCAGCAGTTGGGACACCTACCCCGAGCAGTACTTC. Protein sequence: CASSWDTYPEQYF.

This clonotype was counted between two and nine times. The CDR3 bases are TGTGCCAGCAGCTCGGACAGGGGATACTATGGCTACACCTTC. Protein: CASSSDRGYYGYTF. The chain employs TRBV5-6 and TRBJ1-2; 9 bases line up with TRBD1. V lost 3 bases, J lost 3 bases, and 3 bases stayed unmatched. The CDR3 is 14 residues long. CDR1 is SGHDT, CDR2 YYEEEE, per germline.

This clonotype was detected a few times. This CDR3 is CASSPQGATNTGELFF. CDR3 sequence (DNA): TGTGCCAGCAGCCCCCAGGGTGCAACGAACACCGGGGAGCTGTTTTTT. This sequence joins TRBV7-9 and TRBJ2-2; possibly TRBD1 for D (5 bases). The CDR3 spans 16 residues. Germline V gene lookup returns CDR1 SEHNR and CDR2 FQNEAQ (reference sequence). Trimming pared 5 bases from V and 0 bases from J, leaving 13 bases between. Based on the CDR3 plus reference TRBV7-9 and TRBJ2-2, the full variable domain is DTGVSQNPRHKITKRGQNVTFRCDPISEHNRLYWYRQTLGQGPEFLTYFQNEAQLEKSRLLSDRFSAERPKGSFSTLEIQRTEQGDSAMYLCASSPQGATNTGELFFGEGSRLTVL.

This clonotype showed up many times. The V call is TRBV29-1, the J call TRBJ2-5; possibly TRBD1 or TRBD2 for D (5 bases each). The V gene lost 4 bases and the J gene lost 6 bases, with 15 bases spanning the gap. CDR3 length: 13 amino acids. From germline, CDR1 is SQVTM and CDR2 ANQGSEA. DNA of the CDR3: TGCAGCGTTGTAGGGGCTAGCATTAAGACCCAGTACTTC. The encoded protein is CSVVGASIKTQYF.

Only a few counts were recorded for this clonotype. This chain connects TRBV9 to TRBJ1-6, with a possible D match to TRBD1 (6 bases). In germline, CDR1 is SGDLS, CDR2 YYNGEE. The CDR3 runs 17 residues. V was shortened by 3 bases and J by 6 bases, with 19 bases between the two germline ends. The chain's CDR3 is CASSALPRTESNSPLHF. The CDR3 bases are TGTGCCAGCAGCGCCCTTCCCAGGACAGAGAGTAATTCACCCCTCCACTTT.

The chain combines TRBV25-1 with TRBJ2-7, with D tentatively TRBD1 (5 bases). CDR3 length: 13 amino acids. Trimming removed 7 bases from V and 2 bases from J, with 12 bases in between. The germline V gene has CDR1 MGHDK and CDR2 SYGVNS. As DNA, the CDR3 is TGTGCCAGCAAAACGGCCAGGGCCTACGAGCAGTACTTC. The encoded protein is CASKTARAYEQYF.

The V call is TRBV25-1, the J call TRBJ1-2; 8 bases are shared with TRBD1. The CDR3 has 16 amino acids. Trimming removed 2 bases from V and 6 bases from J; junction bases left unmatched: 11. Germline loops: CDR1 MGHDK, CDR2 SYGVNS. For the CDR3, the DNA is TGTGCCAGCAGTGAAGGTGGCGGGGGACAGGCCGATGGCTACACCTTC. It yields the protein CASSEGGGGQADGYTF.

To note about this clonotype: Since a much larger clone is just one base distant, this may be a read error. This chain uses TRBV11-3 with TRBJ2-7; TRBD2 aligns across 7 bases. The germline V gene encodes CDR1 SGHNT and CDR2 YENEEA. CDR3 length: 15 amino acids. CDR3: CTSSLERGLSYEQYF. The CDR3 nucleotides read TGTACCAGCAGCTTAGAGCGGGGACTGTCCTACGAGCAGTACTTC.

There are many counts of this clonotype. The chain combines TRBV24-1 with TRBJ1-5, with a weak D call TRBD1 (6 bases). V gave up 1 base and J gave up 9 bases, with 12 bases separating them. This CDR3 has 14 amino acids. Germline V gene sequence: CDR1 KGHDR, CDR2 SFDVKD. Here the CDR3 DNA reads TGTGCCACCAGTGATTTTCCGGGGGGCAGGCCCCAGCATTTT. This codes for CATSDFPGGRPQHF.

The sample holds a few counts of this clonotype. CDR3 protein: CSVEGQSIETQYF. The CDR3 DNA reads TGCAGCGTTGAGGGGCAGTCCATAGAGACCCAGTACTTC. The genes are TRBV29-1 and TRBJ2-5, with D tentatively TRBD1 (5 bases). The CDR3 extends over 13 amino acids. The germline V gene has CDR1 SQVTM and CDR2 ANQGSEA. V was shortened by 3 bases and J by 4 bases, with 12 bases between the two germline ends.